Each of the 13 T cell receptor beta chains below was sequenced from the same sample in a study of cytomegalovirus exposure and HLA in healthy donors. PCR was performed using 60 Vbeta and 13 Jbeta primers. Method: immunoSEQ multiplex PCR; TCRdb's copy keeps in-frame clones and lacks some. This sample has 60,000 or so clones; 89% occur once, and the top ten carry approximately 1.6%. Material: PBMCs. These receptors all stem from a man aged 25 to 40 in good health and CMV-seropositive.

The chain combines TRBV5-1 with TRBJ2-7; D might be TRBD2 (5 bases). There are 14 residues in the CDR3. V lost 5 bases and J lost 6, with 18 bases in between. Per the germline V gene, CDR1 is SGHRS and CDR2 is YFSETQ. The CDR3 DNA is TGCGCCAGCAGTTTGACCCTGGAGGTACGCGAGCAGTACTTC. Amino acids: CASSLTLEVREQYF.

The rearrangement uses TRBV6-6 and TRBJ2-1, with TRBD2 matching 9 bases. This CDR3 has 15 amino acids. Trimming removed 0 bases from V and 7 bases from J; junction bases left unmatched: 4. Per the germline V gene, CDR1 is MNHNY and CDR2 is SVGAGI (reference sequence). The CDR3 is CASSYSLAGRNEQFF. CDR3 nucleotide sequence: TGTGCCAGCAGTTACTCTCTAGCGGGGCGGAATGAGCAGTTCTTC.

The CDR3 loop is CASSSNRRQGARGNTIYF. CDR3 nucleotides: TGTGCCAGCAGCTCAAACCGTAGACAGGGGGCGCGTGGAAACACCATATATTTT. The chain recombines TRBV7-2 with TRBJ1-3, with TRBD1 matching 10 bases. J lost 3 bases, V lost 4 bases, and 12 bases had no gene match. Germline V gene sequence: CDR1 SGHTA, CDR2 FQGNSA. The CDR3 extends over 18 amino acids.

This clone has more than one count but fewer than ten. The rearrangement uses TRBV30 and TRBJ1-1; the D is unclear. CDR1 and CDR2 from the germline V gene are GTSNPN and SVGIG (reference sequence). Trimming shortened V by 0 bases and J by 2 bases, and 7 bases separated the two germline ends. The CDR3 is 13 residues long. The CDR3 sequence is CAWSVLPNTEAFF. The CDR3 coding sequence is TGTGCCTGGAGTGTTCTACCTAACACTGAAGCTTTCTTT.

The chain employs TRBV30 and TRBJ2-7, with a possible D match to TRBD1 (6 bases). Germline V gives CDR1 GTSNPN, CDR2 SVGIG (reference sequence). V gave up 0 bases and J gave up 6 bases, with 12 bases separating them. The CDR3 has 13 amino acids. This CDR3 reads CAWSVRDNSEQYF. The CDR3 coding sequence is TGTGCCTGGAGTGTACGGGACAATAGCGAGCAGTACTTC.

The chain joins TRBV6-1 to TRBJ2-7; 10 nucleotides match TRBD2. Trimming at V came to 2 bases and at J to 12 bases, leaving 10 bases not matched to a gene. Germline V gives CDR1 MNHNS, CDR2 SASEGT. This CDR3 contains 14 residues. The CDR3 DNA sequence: TGTGCCAGCAGTGAATTGGGACTAGCGCCTGCGGGGTACTTC. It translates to CASSELGLAPAGYF.

This CDR3 reads CASSQVTGDFDYGYTF. CDR3 nucleotides: TGTGCCAGCAGCCAGGTCACAGGTGATTTTGACTATGGCTACACCTTC. The chain employs TRBV28 and TRBJ1-2; D may be TRBD1 (5 bases). With 6 bases removed from V and 3 bases from J, the gap between germline ends came to 20 bases. CDR1 and CDR2 (germline): MDHEN, SYDVKM. The CDR3 runs 16 residues.

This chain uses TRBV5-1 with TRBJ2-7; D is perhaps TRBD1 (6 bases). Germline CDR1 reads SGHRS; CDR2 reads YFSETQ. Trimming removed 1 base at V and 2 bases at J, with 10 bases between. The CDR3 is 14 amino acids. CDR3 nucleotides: TGCGCCAGCAGCTTGCAGGACAGAGCCTACGAGCAGTACTTC. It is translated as CASSLQDRAYEQYF.

CDR3 amino acids: CASSHMTGEETQYF. The CDR3 DNA is TGCGCCAGCAGCCACATGACAGGGGAAGAGACCCAGTACTTC. The chain has TRBV4-1 and TRBJ2-5; 8 bases line up with TRBD1. The CDR3 is 14 residues long. V shed 3 bases, J shed 3 bases, and the junction held 3 bases outside the gene matches. Looked up from germline, CDR1 is MGHRA and CDR2 is YSYEKL.

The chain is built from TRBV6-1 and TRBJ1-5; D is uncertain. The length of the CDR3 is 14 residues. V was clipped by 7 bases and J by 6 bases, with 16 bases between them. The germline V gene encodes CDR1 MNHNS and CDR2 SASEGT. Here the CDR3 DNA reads TGTGCCAGCATCCTTGGAGGAGACGGTCAGCCCCAGCATTTT. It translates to CASILGGDGQPQHF.

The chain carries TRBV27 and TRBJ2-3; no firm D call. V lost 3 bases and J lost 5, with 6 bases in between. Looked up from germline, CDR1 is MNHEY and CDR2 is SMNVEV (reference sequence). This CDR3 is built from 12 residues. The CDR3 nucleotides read TGTGCCAGCAGTTTTTCAGGAGATACGCAGTATTTT. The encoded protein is CASSFSGDTQYF.

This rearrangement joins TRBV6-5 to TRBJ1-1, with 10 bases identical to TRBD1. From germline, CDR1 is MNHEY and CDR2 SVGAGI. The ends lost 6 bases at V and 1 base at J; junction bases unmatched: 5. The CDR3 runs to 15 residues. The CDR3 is CASSWDRGKNTEAFF. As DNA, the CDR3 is TGTGCCAGCAGCTGGGACAGGGGTAAGAACACTGAAGCTTTCTTT.

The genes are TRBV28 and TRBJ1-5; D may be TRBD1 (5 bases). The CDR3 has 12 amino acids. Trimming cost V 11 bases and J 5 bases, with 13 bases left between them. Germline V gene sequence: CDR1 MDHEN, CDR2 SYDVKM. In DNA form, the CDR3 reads TGTGCCTCTGGACACTCTGATCAGCCCCAGCATTTT. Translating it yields CASGHSDQPQHF. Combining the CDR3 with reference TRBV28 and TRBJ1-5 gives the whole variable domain DVKVTQSSRYLVKRTGEKVFLECVQDMDHENMFWYRQDPGLGLRLIYFSYDVKMKEKGDIPEGYSVSREKKERFSLILESASTNQTSMYLCASGHSDQPQHFGDGTRLSIL.